The 22 T cell receptor beta chains listed next were all sequenced from one sample in a study of control samples from healthy donors and cancer patients. This table comes from immunoSEQ multiplex PCR, and its TCRdb copy is limited to in-frame clones, with some not included. The sample contains approximately 60,000 clones, 65% to 90% of which appear only once. The source material was blood. Receptors originate from a man between 40 and 49 years old in good health.

This clone turned up a few times. The identical CDR3 is also encoded by other nucleotide sequences in the sample. The chain couples TRBV7-9 to TRBJ2-1, with TRBD2 matching 8 bases. The V gene end was trimmed by 6 bases and the J gene end by 1 base; junction bases not matched to a gene: 2. Germline CDR1 SEHNR, CDR2 FQNEAQ (reference sequence). There are 14 residues in the CDR3. The CDR3 spells CASSLAGSYNEQFF. DNA of the CDR3: TGTGCCAGCAGTCTAGCGGGTTCCTACAATGAGCAGTTCTTC.

This rearrangement joins TRBV4-3 to TRBJ2-7; D is unresolved. Trimming shortened V by 0 bases and J by 0 bases, and 9 bases separated the two germline ends. Germline assignment: CDR1 LGHNA and CDR2 YSLEER. The CDR3 covers 15 residues. The CDR3 region is CASSQDRQSSYEQYF. CDR3 DNA: TGCGCCAGCAGCCAAGACAGGCAGAGCTCCTACGAGCAGTACTTC.

This clone appeared a single time. V gene TRBV7-9 combines with J gene TRBJ1-5; 9 bases map to TRBD1. Germline trimming cut 5 bases from V and 0 bases from J; bases unmatched to any gene: 2. Germline assignment: CDR1 SEHNR and CDR2 FQNEAQ (reference sequence). The CDR3 length is 15 residues. Here the CDR3 DNA reads TGTGCCAGCAGCGGGACAGGGTTTAGCAATCAGCCCCAGCATTTT. It specifies CASSGTGFSNQPQHF.

This chain uses TRBV15 with TRBJ1-2; 9 nucleotides match TRBD1. Losses at the gene ends were 6 bases for V and 4 bases for J; bases not matched to a gene: 6. Germline CDR1 is LNHNV and CDR2 is YYDKDF (reference sequence). The length of the CDR3 is 14 residues. CDR3 nucleotide sequence: TGTGCCACCAGTAAGGGACAGGGCGGCTATGGCTACACCTTC. This encodes CATSKGQGGYGYTF.

V is TRBV7-8 and J is TRBJ1-1; tentatively, D is TRBD1 (5 bases). CDR1 and CDR2 from the germline V gene are SGHVS and FQNEAQ. This CDR3 has 15 amino acids. The V end lost 7 bases, the J end lost 1 base, and 16 bases lay between the germline ends. The CDR3 protein is CASTRGGPGNTEAFF. For the CDR3, the DNA is TGTGCCAGCACCCGGGGGGGACCCGGGAACACTGAAGCTTTCTTT. The entire variable domain, with the rest obtained from reference TRBV7-8 and TRBJ1-1, is as follows: GAGVSQSPRYKVAKRGQDVALRCDPISGHVSLFWYQQALGQGPEFLTYFQNEAQLDKSGLPSDRFFAERPEGSVSTLKIQRTQQEDSAVYLCASTRGGPGNTEAFFGQGTRLTVV.

The chain employs TRBV7-8 and TRBJ1-1; D not resolved. The V and J ends lost 3 bases and 1 base respectively, with 15 bases between them. Germline values: CDR1 SGHVS, CDR2 FQNEAQ. CDR3 length equals 16 residues. In DNA, the CDR3 is TGTGCCAGCAGCTTTTATCGGGGTACCAGGAACACTGAAGCTTTCTTT. Its protein product is CASSFYRGTRNTEAFF.

V usage is TRBV28 and J usage is TRBJ2-6; D is unresolved. Trimming removed 4 bases from V and 2 bases from J, with 6 bases in between. Germline V gene lookup returns CDR1 MDHEN and CDR2 SYDVKM. The CDR3 consists of 14 residues. The CDR3 coding sequence is TGTGCCAGCAGTTCCAGGCCTGGGGCCAACGTCCTGACTTTC. Its protein is CASSSRPGANVLTF. Full variable domain (remainder filled in from reference TRBV28 and TRBJ2-6): DVKVTQSSRYLVKRTGEKVFLECVQDMDHENMFWYRQDPGLGLRLIYFSYDVKMKEKGDIPEGYSVSREKKERFSLILESASTNQTSMYLCASSSRPGANVLTFGAGSRLTVL.

The rearrangement joins TRBV5-6 to TRBJ2-3; D ambiguous. CDR1 and CDR2 from the germline V gene are SGHDT and YYEEEE. V lost 4 bases, J lost 5 bases, and 11 bases lay in between. CDR3 length equals 13 residues. The chain's CDR3 is CASSRSYGDTQYF. The CDR3 nucleotides read TGTGCCAGCAGCAGAAGTTACGGAGATACGCAGTATTTT.

The rearrangement links TRBV6-5 to TRBJ1-4; tentative D call: TRBD1 (5 bases). The length of the CDR3 is 12 residues. V dropped 7 bases and J dropped 4 bases, with 7 bases sitting between them. From germline, CDR1 is MNHEY and CDR2 SVGAGI. The CDR3 DNA reads TGTGCCAGCATGGGGGATAATGAAAAACTGTTTTTT. Amino acid sequence: CASMGDNEKLFF.

The rearrangement joins TRBV5-5 to TRBJ2-6; 7 nucleotides line up with TRBD2. CDR3 length: 19 amino acids. Per germline, CDR1 SGHKS and CDR2 YYEKEE (reference sequence). V shed 4 bases and J 0 bases; nucleotides not matched to a gene: 13. The CDR3 region is CASSPGRAGSISGANVLTF. The CDR3 coding sequence is TGTGCCAGCAGCCCGGGGAGGGCAGGGAGCATCTCTGGGGCCAACGTCCTGACTTTC.

This clone was seen just once. This chain links TRBV18 with TRBJ1-5, with a tentative D call TRBD1 (5 bases). Germline CDR1 and CDR2: KGHSH and LQKENI. V lost 2 bases and J lost 5, with 10 bases in between. The CDR3 has 14 residues. The CDR3 coding sequence is TGTGCCAGCTCACCAGGGCAGGGTGATCAGCCCCAGCATTTT. This encodes CASSPGQGDQPQHF. The full variable domain, with the rest looked up from reference TRBV18 and TRBJ1-5, is NAGVMQNPRHLVRRRGQEARLRCSPMKGHSHVYWYRQLPEEGLKFMVYLQKENIIDESGMPKERFSAEFPKEGPSILRIQQVVRGDSAAYFCASSPGQGDQPQHFGDGTRLSIL.

This rearrangement joins TRBV19 to TRBJ2-3, with D perhaps matching TRBD1 (6 bases). Germline V gene sequence: CDR1 LNHDA, CDR2 SQIVND (reference sequence). The CDR3 is 13 amino acids. Trimming took 5 bases from V and 5 from J, leaving 11 bases between them. The chain's CDR3 is CASSLQGKDTQYF. The CDR3 DNA reads TGTGCCAGTAGTCTGCAGGGGAAAGATACGCAGTATTTT.

The table lists this clone with a count of one. The rearrangement links TRBV5-4 to TRBJ1-1; TRBD1 matches at 8 bases. Germline-derived CDR1 and CDR2 are SGHNT and YYREEE (reference sequence). CDR3 length equals 15 residues. Trimming removed 4 bases from V and 1 base from J; junction bases left unmatched: 6. Here the CDR3 reads CASSRGTGKNTEAFF. The CDR3 DNA follows: TGTGCCAGCAGCCGCGGGACAGGAAAGAACACTGAAGCTTTCTTT.

The V gene is TRBV4-1, the J gene TRBJ2-3; D is uncertain. This CDR3 is built from 14 residues. Germline V CDR1 and CDR2: MGHRA, YSYEKL. V was clipped by 3 bases and J by 9 bases, with 16 bases between them. This CDR3 is CASSHTDLRRTQYF. In DNA, the CDR3 is TGCGCCAGCAGCCACACCGACCTAAGACGAACGCAGTATTTT.

This clone was counted once. The chain carries TRBV27 and TRBJ1-5; D call uncertain. CDR3 length: 13 residues. V was cut by 2 bases and J by 3 bases, with 5 bases left in between. Germline V lookup: CDR1 MNHEY, CDR2 SMNVEV (reference sequence). The CDR3 reads CASSLMFNQPQHF. The CDR3 nucleotides are TGTGCCAGCAGTTTAATGTTCAATCAGCCCCAGCATTTT.

The chain links TRBV5-1 to TRBJ1-1; perhaps TRBD1 as D (5 bases). CDR1 is SGHRS, CDR2 YFSETQ, per germline. This CDR3 region has 15 residues. Trimming took off 3 bases at V and 6 bases at J, with 18 bases between the two ends. This chain's CDR3 is CASSSNQGLGAEAFF. The CDR3 DNA reads TGCGCCAGCAGCTCCAACCAGGGACTCGGGGCTGAAGCTTTCTTT.

V is TRBV6-6 and J is TRBJ2-3; D uncertain. Germline V gene sequence: CDR1 MNHNY, CDR2 SVGAGI (reference sequence). The CDR3 loop spans 12 amino acids. The V gene lost 6 bases and the J gene lost 4 bases, with 8 bases spanning the gap. This CDR3 reads CASSAPPDTQYF. The CDR3 DNA sequence: TGTGCCAGCAGCGCCCCCCCAGATACGCAGTATTTT.

V gene TRBV7-2 combines with J gene TRBJ2-5; D unresolved. V was cut by 1 base and J by 5 bases, with 2 bases left in between. This CDR3 has 11 amino acids. Germline CDR1 reads SGHTA; CDR2 reads FQGNSA. CDR3 DNA sequence: TGTGCCAGCAGCTTAGTGGAGACCCAGTACTTC. This sequence encodes CASSLVETQYF.

This chain links TRBV10-3 with TRBJ1-3; D unresolved. The V and J ends lost 6 bases and 0 bases respectively, with 9 bases between them. The CDR3 sequence is 14 residues long. Germline V gene sequence: CDR1 ENHRY, CDR2 SYGVKD. The CDR3 protein is CAIRSGASGNTIYF. CDR3 nucleotides: TGTGCCATCAGGAGTGGAGCCTCTGGAAACACCATATATTTT.

This clone was picked up one time. This may be a read error, as it is one base from a much larger clone. The V gene is TRBV5-4, the J gene TRBJ1-2; D possibly corresponds to TRBD1 (5 bases). Deletions cut 0 bases from V and 0 bases from J, with 6 bases between. CDR3 length equals 14 residues. Germline V CDR1 and CDR2: SGHNT, YYREEE (reference sequence). The CDR3 reads CASSLETANYGYTF. The CDR3 DNA reads TGTGCCAGCAGCTTGGAGACAGCTAACTATGGCTACACCTTC. The full variable domain, completed using reference TRBV5-4 and TRBJ1-2, is ETGVTQSPTHLIKTRGQQVTLRCSSQSGHNTVSWYQQALGQGPQFIFQYYREEENGRGNFPPRFSGLQFPNYSSELNVNALELDDSALYLCASSLETANYGYTFGSGTRLTVV.

This sequence joins TRBV7-8 and TRBJ2-7; TRBD1 or TRBD2 may be the D gene (5 bases each). Germline CDR1 and CDR2: SGHVS and FQNEAQ. V dropped 4 bases and J dropped 0 bases, with 13 bases sitting between them. The CDR3 has 15 amino acids. The CDR3 loop reads CASSSDGASSYEQYF. The CDR3 bases are TGTGCCAGCAGCTCCGACGGGGCGAGCTCCTACGAGCAGTACTTC.

The chain joins TRBV29-1 to TRBJ1-2, with D perhaps TRBD1 (6 bases). The CDR3 sequence is 15 residues long. In germline, CDR1 is SQVTM, CDR2 ANQGSEA. V was pared by 5 bases and J by 4 bases, with 20 bases between. The CDR3 bases are TGCAGCGTTTTTAGTCGAGGGGGGCACGGCTATGGCTACACCTTC. Translation: CSVFSRGGHGYGYTF.